Presented here are 10 T cell receptor beta chains from one specimen sequenced in a study of identifying expanded T cells in peripheral blood. The table came from immunoSEQ multiplex PCR; TCRdb's copy has only in-frame clones and leaves some out. The sample has under 100,000 clones, 85% seen once. Source material: blood. Every receptor here comes from a person between 18 and 70 years old in good health.

The CDR3 sequence is CASSSLGGPGNTIYF. Written as DNA, the CDR3 is TGTGCCAGCAGTTCCTTAGGGGGTCCTGGAAACACCATATATTTT. The chain couples TRBV6-5 to TRBJ1-3; D possibly corresponds to TRBD1 (6 bases). Germline CDR1 reads MNHEY; CDR2 reads SVGAGI. Between the trimmed V and J ends, which lost 4 bases and 2 bases, there was a span of 12 bases. The CDR3 contains 15 residues.

The chain carries TRBV7-9 and TRBJ1-1; possibly TRBD1 for D (6 bases). Trimming cost V 11 bases and J 9 bases, with 22 bases left between them. The CDR3 runs 13 residues. Germline V gene sequence: CDR1 SEHNR, CDR2 FQNEAQ (reference sequence). The CDR3 DNA sequence: TGTGCCTCGTTCGAGGGGGGCGAGGGGAAAGCTTTCTTT. Translating gives CASFEGGEGKAFF.

The V gene is TRBV6-5, the J gene TRBJ2-1; D remains ambiguous. Germline V gives CDR1 MNHEY, CDR2 SVGAGI. V lost 0 bases and J 8 bases, leaving 8 bases between the germline ends. The CDR3 consists of 13 residues. CDR3 in amino acids: CASSYSMRYEQFF. In DNA form, the CDR3 reads TGTGCCAGCAGTTACTCGATGCGGTATGAGCAGTTCTTC.

In this sample, this clone turned up once. This chain joins TRBV7-9 and TRBJ2-5, with D tentatively TRBD1 or TRBD2 (5 bases each). Germline CDR1 is SEHNR and CDR2 is FQNEAQ (reference sequence). Trimming stripped 4 bases from V and 4 bases from J, with 19 bases between. CDR3 size: 16 residues. This CDR3 is CASSSGQDHVRETQYF. CDR3 in DNA: TGTGCCAGCAGCTCGGGGCAGGATCACGTTCGAGAGACCCAGTACTTC.

The J gene is TRBJ1-1, the V gene TRBV5-4, with TRBD1 identical over 7 bases. The CDR3 extends over 15 amino acids. J gave up 1 base and V 4 bases, and 7 bases lay outside the gene matches. The germline V gene has CDR1 SGHNT and CDR2 YYREEE (reference sequence). In nucleotides, the CDR3 is TGTGCCAGCAGCCGTACCGGGGACAGGAACACTGAAGCTTTCTTT. This translates into CASSRTGDRNTEAFF.

This clone has just one count. The CDR3 DNA sequence: TGTGCCAGTAGTCCTCTCGAGAAACGGTCCTACAATGAGCAGTTCTTC. This gives the protein CASSPLEKRSYNEQFF. The J gene is TRBJ2-1, the V gene TRBV19; D is ambiguous. Per the germline V gene, CDR1 is LNHDA and CDR2 is SQIVND (reference sequence). Trimming cost V 5 bases and J 1 base, with 15 bases left between them. The CDR3 loop spans 16 amino acids. The full variable domain, rest sourced from reference TRBV19 and TRBJ2-1, is DGGITQSPKYLFRKEGQNVTLSCEQNLNHDAMYWYRQDPGQGLRLIYYSQIVNDFQKGDIAEGYSVSREKKESFPLTVTSAQKNPTAFYLCASSPLEKRSYNEQFFGPGTRLTVL.

This clone showed up just once. The chain combines TRBV6-5 with TRBJ1-5; possibly TRBD1 for D (5 bases). The V gene lost 7 bases and the J gene lost 4 bases, with 8 bases spanning the gap. Germline V lookup: CDR1 MNHEY, CDR2 SVGAGI. The CDR3 sequence is 12 residues long. Written as DNA, the CDR3 is TGTGCCAGCAAGGGACCTAATCAGCCCCAGCATTTT. Its translation is CASKGPNQPQHF.

The chain links TRBV29-1 to TRBJ2-5, with D tentatively TRBD2 (6 bases). Germline V gives CDR1 SQVTM, CDR2 ANQGSEA. V was cut by 7 bases and J by 3 bases, with 6 bases left in between. CDR3 length: 10 residues. This chain's CDR3 is CSGGEETQYF. CDR3 bases: TGCAGCGGGGGGGAAGAGACCCAGTACTTC.

The CDR3 loop is CASPGRDRGRGWWSYEQYF. The CDR3 DNA follows: TGCGCCAGTCCCGGAAGGGACAGGGGGCGAGGATGGTGGTCCTACGAGCAGTACTTC. This sequence joins TRBV5-1 and TRBJ2-7; TRBD1 matches 12 bases. With V trimmed by 8 bases and J by 1 base, 19 bases remained unmatched. This CDR3 comprises 19 residues. Germline V gene lookup returns CDR1 SGHRS and CDR2 YFSETQ.

A few counts support this clone. The CDR3 sequence: CASSRDRGSPLHF. The CDR3, as DNA: TGTGCCAGCAGCCGGGACAGGGGTTCACCCCTCCACTTT. The V gene is TRBV11-2, the J gene TRBJ1-6; 10 bases are shared with TRBD1. The V gene's germline CDR1 is SGHAT and CDR2 FQNNGV. V shed 5 bases, J shed 9 bases, and the junction held 1 base outside the gene matches. This CDR3 contains 13 residues. The entire variable domain, with the rest obtained from reference TRBV11-2 and TRBJ1-6, is as follows: EAGVAQSPRYKIIEKRQSVAFWCNPISGHATLYWYQQILGQGPKLLIQFQNNGVVDDSQLPKDRFSAERLKGVDSTLKIQPAKLEDSAVYLCASSRDRGSPLHFGNGTRLTVT.